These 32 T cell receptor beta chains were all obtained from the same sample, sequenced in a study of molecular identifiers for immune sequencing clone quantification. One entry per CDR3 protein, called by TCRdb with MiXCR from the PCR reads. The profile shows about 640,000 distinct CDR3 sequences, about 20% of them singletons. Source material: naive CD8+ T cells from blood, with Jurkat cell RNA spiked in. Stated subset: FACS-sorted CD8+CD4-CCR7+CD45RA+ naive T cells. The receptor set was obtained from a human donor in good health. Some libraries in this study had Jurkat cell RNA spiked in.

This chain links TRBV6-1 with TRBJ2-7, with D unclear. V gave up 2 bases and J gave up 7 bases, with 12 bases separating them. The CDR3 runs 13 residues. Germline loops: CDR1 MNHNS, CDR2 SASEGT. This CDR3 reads CASSELGPREQYF. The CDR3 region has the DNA TGTGCCAGCAGTGAACTAGGACCTCGAGAGCAGTACTTC.

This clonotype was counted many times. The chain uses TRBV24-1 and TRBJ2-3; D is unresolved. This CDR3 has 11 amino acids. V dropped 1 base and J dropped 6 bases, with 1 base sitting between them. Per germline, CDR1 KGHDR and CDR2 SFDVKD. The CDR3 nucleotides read TGTGCCACCAGTGATTTCGATACGCAGTATTTT. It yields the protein CATSDFDTQYF.

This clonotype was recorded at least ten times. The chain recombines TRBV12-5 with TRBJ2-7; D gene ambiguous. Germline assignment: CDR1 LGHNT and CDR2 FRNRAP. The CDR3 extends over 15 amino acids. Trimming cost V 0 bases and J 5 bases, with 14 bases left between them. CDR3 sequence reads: CASGLVYGRNHEQYF. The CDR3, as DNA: TGTGCTAGTGGTTTGGTATACGGCAGGAACCACGAGCAGTACTTC.

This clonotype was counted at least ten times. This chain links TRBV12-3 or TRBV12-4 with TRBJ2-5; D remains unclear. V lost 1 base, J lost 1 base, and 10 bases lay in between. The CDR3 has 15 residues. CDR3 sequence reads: CASSLVAATQETQYF. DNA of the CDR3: TGTGCCAGCAGTTTAGTGGCAGCCACCCAAGAGACCCAGTACTTC.

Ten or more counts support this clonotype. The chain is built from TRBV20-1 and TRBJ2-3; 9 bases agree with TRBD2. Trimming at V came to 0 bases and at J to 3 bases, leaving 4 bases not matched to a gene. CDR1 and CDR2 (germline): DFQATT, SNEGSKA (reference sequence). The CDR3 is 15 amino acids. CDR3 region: CSARDTSGRTDTQYF. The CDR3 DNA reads TGCAGTGCTAGAGATACAAGCGGGAGGACAGATACGCAGTATTTT.

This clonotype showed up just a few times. The CDR3 DNA follows: TGTGCCAGCAGTGAAGCGGGAGGGGGGGCAGACTACGAGCAGTACTTC. Protein product: CASSEAGGGADYEQYF. V usage is TRBV6-1 and J usage is TRBJ2-7; D may be TRBD2 (7 bases). The germline V gene has CDR1 MNHNS and CDR2 SASEGT. The CDR3 totals 16 residues. V was cut by 0 bases and J by 3 bases, with 15 bases left in between.

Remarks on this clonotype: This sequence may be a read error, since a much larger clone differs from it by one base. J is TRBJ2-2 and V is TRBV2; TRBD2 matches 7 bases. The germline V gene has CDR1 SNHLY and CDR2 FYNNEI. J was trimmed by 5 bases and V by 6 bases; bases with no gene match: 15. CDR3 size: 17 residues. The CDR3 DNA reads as TGTGCCAGCAGACCCGGGACTAACGGCTGGGTTACCGGGGAGCTGTTTTTT. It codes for CASRPGTNGWVTGELFF.

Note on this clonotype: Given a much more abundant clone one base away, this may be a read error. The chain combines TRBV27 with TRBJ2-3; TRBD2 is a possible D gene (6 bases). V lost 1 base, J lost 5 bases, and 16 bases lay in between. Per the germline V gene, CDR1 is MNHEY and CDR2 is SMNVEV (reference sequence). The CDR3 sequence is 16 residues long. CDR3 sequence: CASSLFLGRDGDTQYF. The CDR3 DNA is TGTGCCAGCAGTTTATTTCTGGGGCGGGATGGAGATACGCAGTATTTT.

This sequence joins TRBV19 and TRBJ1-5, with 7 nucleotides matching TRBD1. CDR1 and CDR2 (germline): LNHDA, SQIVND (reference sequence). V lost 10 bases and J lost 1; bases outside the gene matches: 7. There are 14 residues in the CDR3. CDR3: CATQDRKSNQPQHF. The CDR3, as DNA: TGTGCCACCCAGGACAGGAAAAGCAATCAGCCCCAGCATTTT.

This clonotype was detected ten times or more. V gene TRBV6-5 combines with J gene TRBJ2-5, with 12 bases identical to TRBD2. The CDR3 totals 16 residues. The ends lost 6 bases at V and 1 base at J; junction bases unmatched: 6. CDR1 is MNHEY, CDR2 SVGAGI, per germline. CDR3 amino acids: CASSKTSGGLQETQYF. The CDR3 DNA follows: TGTGCCAGCAGCAAAACTAGCGGGGGGCTCCAAGAGACCCAGTACTTC.

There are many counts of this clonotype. The CDR3: CATSKPDSLETQYF. CDR3 nucleotide sequence: TGTGCCACCAGCAAACCTGACAGTCTCGAGACCCAGTACTTC. The J gene is TRBJ2-5, the V gene TRBV15; D possibly corresponds to TRBD1 (5 bases). Deletions cut 4 bases from V and 5 bases from J, with 14 bases between. The CDR3 spans 14 residues. The germline gives CDR1 LNHNV, CDR2 YYDKDF (reference sequence).

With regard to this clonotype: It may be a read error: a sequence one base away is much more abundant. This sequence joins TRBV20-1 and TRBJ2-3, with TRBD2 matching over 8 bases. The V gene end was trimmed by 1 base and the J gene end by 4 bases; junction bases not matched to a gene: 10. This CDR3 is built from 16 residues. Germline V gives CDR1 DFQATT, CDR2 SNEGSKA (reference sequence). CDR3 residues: CSARGGAGEVSDTQYF. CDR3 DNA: TGCAGTGCTAGAGGCGGAGCGGGAGAAGTTTCAGATACGCAGTATTTT.

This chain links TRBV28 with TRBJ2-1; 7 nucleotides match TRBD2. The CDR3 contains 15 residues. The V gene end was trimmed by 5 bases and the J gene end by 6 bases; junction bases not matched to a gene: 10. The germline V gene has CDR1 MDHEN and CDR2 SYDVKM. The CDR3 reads CASSTPAGKGNEQFF. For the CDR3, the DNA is TGTGCCAGCAGTACCCCAGCGGGGAAGGGCAATGAGCAGTTCTTC.

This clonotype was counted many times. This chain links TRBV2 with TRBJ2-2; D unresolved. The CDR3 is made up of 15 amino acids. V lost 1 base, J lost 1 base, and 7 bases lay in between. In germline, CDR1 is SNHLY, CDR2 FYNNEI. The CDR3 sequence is CASSEVPGNTGELFF. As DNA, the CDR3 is TGTGCCAGCAGTGAAGTCCCGGGGAACACCGGGGAGCTGTTTTTT.

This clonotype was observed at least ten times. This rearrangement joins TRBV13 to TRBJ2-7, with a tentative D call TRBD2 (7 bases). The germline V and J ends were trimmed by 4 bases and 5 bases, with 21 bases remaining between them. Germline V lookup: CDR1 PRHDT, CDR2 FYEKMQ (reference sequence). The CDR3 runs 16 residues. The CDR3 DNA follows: TGTGCCAGCAGCTCCAGCGAGGCGGGGGCCGGAAACGAGCAGTACTTC. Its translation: CASSSSEAGAGNEQYF.

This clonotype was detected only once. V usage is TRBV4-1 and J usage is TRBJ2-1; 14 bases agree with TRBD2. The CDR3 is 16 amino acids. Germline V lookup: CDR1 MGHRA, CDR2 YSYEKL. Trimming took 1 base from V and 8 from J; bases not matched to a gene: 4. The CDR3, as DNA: TGCGCCAGCAGCCAAGTCGGGACTAGCGGGGGATATGAGCAGTTCTTC. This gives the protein CASSQVGTSGGYEQFF.

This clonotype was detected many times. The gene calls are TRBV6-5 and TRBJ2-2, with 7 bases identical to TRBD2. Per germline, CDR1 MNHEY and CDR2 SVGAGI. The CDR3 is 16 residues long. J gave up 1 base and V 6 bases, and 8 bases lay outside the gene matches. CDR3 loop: CASRSLAERNTGELFF. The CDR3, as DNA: TGTGCCAGCAGATCCCTAGCGGAACGGAACACCGGGGAGCTGTTTTTT.

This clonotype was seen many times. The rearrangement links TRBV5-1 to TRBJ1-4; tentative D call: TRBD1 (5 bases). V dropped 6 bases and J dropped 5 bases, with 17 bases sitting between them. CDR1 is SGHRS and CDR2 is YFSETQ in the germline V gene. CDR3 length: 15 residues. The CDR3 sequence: CASKIQGWENEKLFF. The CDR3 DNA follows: TGCGCCAGCAAAATTCAGGGCTGGGAGAATGAAAAACTGTTTTTT.

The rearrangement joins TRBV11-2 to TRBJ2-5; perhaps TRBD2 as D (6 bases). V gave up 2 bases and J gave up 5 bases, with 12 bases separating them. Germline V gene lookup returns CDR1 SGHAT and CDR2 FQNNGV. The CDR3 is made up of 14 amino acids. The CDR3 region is CASSLWREGETQYF. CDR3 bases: TGTGCCAGCAGCTTATGGAGGGAAGGGGAGACCCAGTACTTC.

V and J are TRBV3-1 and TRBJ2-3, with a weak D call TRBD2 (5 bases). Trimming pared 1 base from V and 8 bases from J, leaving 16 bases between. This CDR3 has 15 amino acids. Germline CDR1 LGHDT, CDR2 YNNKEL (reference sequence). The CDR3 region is CASSQAGIHPFTQYF. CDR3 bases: TGTGCCAGCAGCCAAGCGGGGATCCATCCTTTTACGCAGTATTTT.

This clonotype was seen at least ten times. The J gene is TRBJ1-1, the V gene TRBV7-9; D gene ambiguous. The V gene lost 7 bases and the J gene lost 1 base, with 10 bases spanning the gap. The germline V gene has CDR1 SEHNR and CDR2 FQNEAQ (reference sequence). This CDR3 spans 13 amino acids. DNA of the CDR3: TGTGCCAGCAATCTTGGGCCGAACACTGAAGCTTTCTTT. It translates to CASNLGPNTEAFF.

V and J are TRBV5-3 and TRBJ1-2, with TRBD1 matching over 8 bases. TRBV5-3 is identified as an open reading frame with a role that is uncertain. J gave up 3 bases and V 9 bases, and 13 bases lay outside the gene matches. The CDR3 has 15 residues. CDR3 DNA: TGTGCCAACAGCCCCGCCCAGACAGGGGACTATGGCTACACCTTC. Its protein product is CANSPAQTGDYGYTF.

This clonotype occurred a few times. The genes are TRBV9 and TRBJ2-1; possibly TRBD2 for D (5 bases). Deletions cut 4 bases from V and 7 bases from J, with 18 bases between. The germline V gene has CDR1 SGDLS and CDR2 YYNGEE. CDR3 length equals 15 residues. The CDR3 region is CASSSRDLDTNEQFF. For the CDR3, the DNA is TGTGCCAGCAGCTCCCGGGATCTAGATACGAATGAGCAGTTCTTC. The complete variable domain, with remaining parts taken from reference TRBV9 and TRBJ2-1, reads DSGVTQTPKHLITATGQRVTLRCSPRSGDLSVYWYQQSLDQGLQFLIQYYNGEERAKGNILERFSAQQFPDLHSELNLSSLELGDSALYFCASSSRDLDTNEQFFGPGTRLTVL.

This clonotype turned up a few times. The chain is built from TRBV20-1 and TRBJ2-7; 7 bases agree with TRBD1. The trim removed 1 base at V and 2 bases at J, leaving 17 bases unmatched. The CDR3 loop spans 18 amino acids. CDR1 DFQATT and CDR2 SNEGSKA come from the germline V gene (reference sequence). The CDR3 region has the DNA TGCAGTGCTAGAGGCCAAGGGGACAGTTGGTACAGGCCCTACGAGCAGTACTTC. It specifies CSARGQGDSWYRPYEQYF.

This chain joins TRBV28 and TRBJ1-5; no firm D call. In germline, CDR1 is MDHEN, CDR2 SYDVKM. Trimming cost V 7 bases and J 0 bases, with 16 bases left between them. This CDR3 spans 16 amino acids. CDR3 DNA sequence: TGTGCCAGCATGGCAGATCTCGTTTATAGCAATCAGCCCCAGCATTTT. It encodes CASMADLVYSNQPQHF.

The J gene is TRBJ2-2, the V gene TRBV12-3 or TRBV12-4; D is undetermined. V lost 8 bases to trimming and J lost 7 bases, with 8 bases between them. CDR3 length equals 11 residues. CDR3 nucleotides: TGTGCCAGCGGCCTTAGCGGGGAGCTGTTTTTT. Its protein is CASGLSGELFF.

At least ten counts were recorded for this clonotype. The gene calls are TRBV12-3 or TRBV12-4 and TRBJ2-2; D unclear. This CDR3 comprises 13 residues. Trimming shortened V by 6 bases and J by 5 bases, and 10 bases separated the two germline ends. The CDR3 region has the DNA TGTGCCAGCAGGGGCGCCGGGACCGGGGAGCTGTTTTTT. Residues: CASRGAGTGELFF.

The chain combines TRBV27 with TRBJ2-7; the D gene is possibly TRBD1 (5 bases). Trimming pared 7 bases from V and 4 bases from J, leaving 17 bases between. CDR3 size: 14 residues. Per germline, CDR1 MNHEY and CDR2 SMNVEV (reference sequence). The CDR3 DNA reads TGTGCCAGCAACCCTCGACAGAATTTATACGAGCAGTACTTC. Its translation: CASNPRQNLYEQYF.

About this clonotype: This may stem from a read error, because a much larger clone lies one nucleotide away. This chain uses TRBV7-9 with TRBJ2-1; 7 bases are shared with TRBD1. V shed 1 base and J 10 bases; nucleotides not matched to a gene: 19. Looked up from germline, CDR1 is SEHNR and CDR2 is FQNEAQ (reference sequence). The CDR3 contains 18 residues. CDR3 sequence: CASSLGAEDRDRDREQFF. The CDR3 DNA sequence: TGTGCCAGCAGCTTAGGAGCGGAGGATAGGGACCGGGACAGAGAGCAGTTCTTC.

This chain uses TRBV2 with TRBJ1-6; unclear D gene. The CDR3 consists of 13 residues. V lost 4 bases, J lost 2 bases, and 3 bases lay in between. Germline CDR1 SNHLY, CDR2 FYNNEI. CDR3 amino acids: CASSAPYNSPLHF. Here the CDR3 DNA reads TGTGCCAGCAGTGCTCCCTATAATTCACCCCTCCACTTT.

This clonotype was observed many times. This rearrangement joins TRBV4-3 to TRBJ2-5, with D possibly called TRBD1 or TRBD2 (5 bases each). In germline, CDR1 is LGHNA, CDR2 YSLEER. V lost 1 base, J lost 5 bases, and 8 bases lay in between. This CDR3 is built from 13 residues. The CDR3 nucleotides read TGCGCCAGCAGCCAAGCGTGGGGGGAGACCCAGTACTTC. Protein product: CASSQAWGETQYF.

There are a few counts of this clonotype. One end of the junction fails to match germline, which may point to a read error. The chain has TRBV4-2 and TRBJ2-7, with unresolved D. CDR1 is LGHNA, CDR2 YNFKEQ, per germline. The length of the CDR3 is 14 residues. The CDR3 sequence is CVSSQLRAPAEQYF. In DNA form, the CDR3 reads TGTGTCAGCAGCCAACTCCGCGCGCCCGCCGAGCAGTACTTC.